This record covers a single TCR beta chain. The authors reverse transcribed roughly 0.5 to 1 ug RNA with random hexamers. Amplification of the TCR beta CDR3 was carried out by immunoSEQ multiplex PCR, which spanned a total of 54 Vbeta and 13 Jbeta segments. Each CDR3 protein is one row after TCRdb ran MiXCR on the immunoSEQ multiplex PCR reads. Among hundreds of thousands of distinct CDR3 sequences listed, roughly 85% were seen once. Blood CD8+ and CD4+ T cells underwent high-throughput TCR beta sequencing. Negative isolation was used for CD8+ and CD4+ T cells and FACS enrichment for TEMRA cells. This record belongs to a study of CD8 T cells in Susac syndrome. V lost 8 bases to trimming and J lost 3 bases, with 17 bases between them. CDR3 length: 14 amino acids. Germline loops: CDR1 SEHNR, CDR2 FQNEAQ (reference sequence).

This chain uses TRBV7-9 with TRBJ2-7, with unresolved D. Input material: CD8+ T cells from PBMCs. The clonotype was recovered from a human donor with multiple sclerosis. The CDR3: CASRPVAGSYEQYF. The CDR3 DNA follows: TGTGCCAGCCGGCCAGTGGCAGGAAGCTACGAGCAGTACTTC. Using reference TRBV7-9 and TRBJ2-7 for the parts outside the CDR3, the full variable domain is DTGVSQNPRHKITKRGQNVTFRCDPISEHNRLYWYRQTLGQGPEFLTYFQNEAQLEKSRLLSDRFSAERPKGSFSTLEIQRTEQGDSAMYLCASRPVAGSYEQYFGPGTRLTVT.